This T cell receptor beta chain was recorded in a study of blood T cell repertoires in COVID-19. The assay was immunoSEQ multiplex PCR, and TCRdb's table has in-frame clones only and misses some. This sample has approximately 64,000 clones; 88% occur once, and the top ten carry roughly a tenth. V was trimmed by 5 bases and J by 9 bases, leaving 19 bases between them. This CDR3 region has 14 residues. Germline CDR1 and CDR2: SNHLY and FYNNEI. This clone was counted a single time. Recovered Cohort 3 donors showed two negative PCRs, clearance, or symptom resolution. The sample consisted of PBMCs or T cells enriched from blood (not recorded which). V and J are TRBV2 and TRBJ1-2; the D is unclear. This clonotype originated in a woman in her thirties or forties who had recovered from COVID-19. The CDR3 DNA sequence: TGTGCCAGCAGTTCTCAGAGCCAGGTCAATCGCTACACCTTC. Translating gives CASSSQSQVNRYTF.